The present T cell receptor beta chain was sequenced within a study of blood T cell repertoires in COVID-19. Those who participated ranged in age from roughly 18 to 89 years and resided in about two dozen US areas. Germline values: CDR1 MNHEY, CDR2 SMNVEV (reference sequence). There are 15 residues in the CDR3. The ends were cut back, 6 bases at V and 2 bases at J, with 13 bases in the middle. The repertoire was sequenced with immunoSEQ multiplex PCR; TCRdb's copy has only in-frame clones and lacks some. The table shows 350,000 to 400,000 clones, with about 90% occurring only once. The clonotype originates from a man aged 40-49 years in a cohort exposed to, infected with or recovered from COVID-19 (not recorded which). Material: PBMCs or T cells enriched from blood (not recorded which). The gene calls are TRBV27 and TRBJ2-2; tentatively, D is TRBD2 (5 bases). The CDR3 spells CASRDFPGNTGELFF. Here the CDR3 DNA reads TGTGCCAGCAGAGATTTTCCGGGAAACACCGGGGAGCTGTTTTTT.